This TCR beta chain was recorded in a study of blood T cells in healthy people across ages. For the second PCR, which ran for roughly 6 to 12 cycles, a sample-barcoded 5' primer and a J-beta primer mix were used. Via MiXCR, TCRdb re-called the 5' RACE reads, giving one row per CDR3 protein. Of some 1.6 million distinct CDR3 sequences in the sample, roughly a third are singletons; the top ten hold about 11%. Isolation of PBMCs gave at least 7 million cells per sample. Sequenced sample: blood. This TCR was sampled from a woman between 25 and 40 years old in good health.

The CDR3 DNA reads TGTGCCAGCAGCTTAGACGGGGGGAAGCCCCGGAACGAGCAGTACTTC. It specifies CASSLDGGKPRNEQYF. The V call is TRBV7-2, the J call TRBJ2-7; 7 bases map to TRBD2. Germline V lookup: CDR1 SGHTA, CDR2 FQGNSA. The J segment lost 5 bases and the V segment lost 1 base, leaving 11 bases of the junction unmatched. The CDR3 is 16 residues long.